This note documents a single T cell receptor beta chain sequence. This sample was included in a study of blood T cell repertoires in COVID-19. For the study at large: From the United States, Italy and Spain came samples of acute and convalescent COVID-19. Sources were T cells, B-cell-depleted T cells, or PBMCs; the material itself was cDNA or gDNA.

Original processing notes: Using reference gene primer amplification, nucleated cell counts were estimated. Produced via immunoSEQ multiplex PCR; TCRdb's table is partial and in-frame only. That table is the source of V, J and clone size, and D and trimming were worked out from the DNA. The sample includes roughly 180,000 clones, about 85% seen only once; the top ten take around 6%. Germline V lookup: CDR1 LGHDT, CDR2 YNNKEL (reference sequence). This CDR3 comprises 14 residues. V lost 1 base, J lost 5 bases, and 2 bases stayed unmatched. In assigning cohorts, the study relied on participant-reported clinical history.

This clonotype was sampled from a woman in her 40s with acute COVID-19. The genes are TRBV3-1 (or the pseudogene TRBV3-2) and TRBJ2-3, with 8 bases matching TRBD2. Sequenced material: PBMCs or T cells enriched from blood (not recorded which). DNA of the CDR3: TGTGCCAGCAGCCAAGTCCTAGCGGGAGATACGCAGTATTTT. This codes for CASSQVLAGDTQYF.